This T cell receptor (beta chain) was identified during a study of blood T cells in healthy people across ages. On this clonotype: Antigen: not known.

Combining a sample-barcoded 5' primer with a J-beta primer mix, a second PCR ran for about 7 to 11 cycles. No fewer than 2.5 million CDR3-containing paired-end reads came from each sample. TCRdb re-derived calls from the 5' RACE reads in MiXCR, one entry per CDR3 protein. The sample has roughly 650,000 distinct CDR3 sequences; about 30% are singletons. V lost 7 bases and J lost 2, with 11 bases in between. This CDR3 region has 13 residues. Per the germline V gene, CDR1 is MNHEY and CDR2 is SVGAGI. Study observations and caveats: More naive CD4+ cells and higher diversity marked long-lived donors relative to aged donors.

Roughly 10 milliliters of peripheral blood were drawn from each donor. The gene calls are TRBV6-5 and TRBJ1-2, with D perhaps matching TRBD1 (5 bases). The receptor was derived from a woman of 80 years or more in good health. Material: blood. CDR3 loop: CASTGKANYGYTF. CDR3 in DNA: TGTGCCAGCACAGGGAAAGCCAACTATGGCTACACCTTC.